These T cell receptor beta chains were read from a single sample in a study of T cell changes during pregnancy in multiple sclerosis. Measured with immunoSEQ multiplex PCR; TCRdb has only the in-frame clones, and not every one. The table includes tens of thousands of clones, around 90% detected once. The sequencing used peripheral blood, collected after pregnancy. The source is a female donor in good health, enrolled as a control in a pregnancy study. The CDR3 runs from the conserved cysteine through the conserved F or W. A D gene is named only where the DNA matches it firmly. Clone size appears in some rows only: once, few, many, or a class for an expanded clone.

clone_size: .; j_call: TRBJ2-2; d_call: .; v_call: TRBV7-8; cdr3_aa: CASSSYRVVNWRGNTGELFF; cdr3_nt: TGTGCCAGCAGCTCATACCGTGTCGTAAATTGGCGGGGGAACACCGGGGAGCTGTTTTTT
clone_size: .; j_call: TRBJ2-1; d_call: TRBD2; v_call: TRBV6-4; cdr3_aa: CASSPGGGAVGEQFF; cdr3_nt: TGTGCCAGCAGCCCTGGCGGGGGGGCGGTGGGTGAGCAGTTCTTC
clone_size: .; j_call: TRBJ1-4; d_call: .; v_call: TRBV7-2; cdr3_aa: CASSLSRTGSNEKLFF; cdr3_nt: TGTGCCAGCAGCTTATCCCGCACAGGTAGTAATGAAAAACTGTTTTTT
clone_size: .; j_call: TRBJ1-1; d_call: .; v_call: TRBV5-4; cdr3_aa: CASSQGWGTEAFF; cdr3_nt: TGTGCCAGCAGCCAGGGGTGGGGCACTGAAGCTTTCTTT
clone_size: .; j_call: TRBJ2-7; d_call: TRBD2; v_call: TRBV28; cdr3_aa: CASAGGRLLYEQYF; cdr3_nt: TGTGCCAGCGCCGGCGGGAGGCTCCTCTACGAGCAGTACTTC
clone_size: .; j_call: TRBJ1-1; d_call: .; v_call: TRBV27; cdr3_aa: CASSFREGLRKRAFF; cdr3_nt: TGTGCCAGCAGTTTTAGGGAGGGCCTAAGGAAGCGAGCTTTCTTT
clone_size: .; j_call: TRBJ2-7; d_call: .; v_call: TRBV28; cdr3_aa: CASSLYRSGAGMHEQYF; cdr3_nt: TGTGCCAGCAGTTTATACCGCTCGGGAGCGGGTATGCACGAGCAGTACTTC
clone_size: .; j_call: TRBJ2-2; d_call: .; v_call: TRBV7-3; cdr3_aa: CASSPSGGYTGELFF; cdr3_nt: TGTGCCAGCAGCCCTTCAGGGGGGTACACCGGGGAGCTGTTTTTT
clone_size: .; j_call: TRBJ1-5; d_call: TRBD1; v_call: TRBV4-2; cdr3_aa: CASSQVTGDSSQPQHF; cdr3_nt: TGTGCCAGCAGCCAAGTGACAGGGGATAGCAGTCAGCCCCAGCATTTT
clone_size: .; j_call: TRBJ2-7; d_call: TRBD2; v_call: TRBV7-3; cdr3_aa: CASSPSGGSYEQYF; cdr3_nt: TGTGCCAGCAGCCCTAGCGGGGGATCCTACGAGCAGTACTTC
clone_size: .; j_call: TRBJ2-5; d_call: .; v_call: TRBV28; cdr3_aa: CASSSSGTSGETQYF; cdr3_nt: TGTGCCAGCAGTTCCTCCGGGACTTCTGGAGAGACCCAGTACTTC
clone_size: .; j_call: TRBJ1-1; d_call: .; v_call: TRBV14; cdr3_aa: CASSPLSGVGEAEAFF; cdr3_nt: TGTGCCAGCAGCCCGCTGTCGGGTGTAGGAGAGGCTGAAGCTTTCTTT
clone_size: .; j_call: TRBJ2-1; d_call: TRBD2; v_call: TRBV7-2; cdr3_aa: CASSWTSGYNEQFF; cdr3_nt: TGTGCCAGCAGCTGGACTAGCGGTTACAATGAGCAGTTCTTC
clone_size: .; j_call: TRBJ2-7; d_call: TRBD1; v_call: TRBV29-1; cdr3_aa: CSVKRDRDYEQYF; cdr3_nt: TGCAGCGTTAAAAGGGACAGGGACTACGAGCAGTACTTC
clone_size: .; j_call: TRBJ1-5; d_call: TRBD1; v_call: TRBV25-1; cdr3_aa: CASSGGTGGLGNQPQHF; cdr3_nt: TGTGCCAGCAGTGGAGGGACAGGGGGCTTAGGAAATCAGCCCCAGCATTTT
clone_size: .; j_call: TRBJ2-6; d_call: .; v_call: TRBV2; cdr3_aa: CASSEVVQGSGANVLTF; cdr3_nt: TGTGCCAGCAGTGAAGTCGTGCAGGGCTCTGGGGCCAACGTCCTGACTTTC
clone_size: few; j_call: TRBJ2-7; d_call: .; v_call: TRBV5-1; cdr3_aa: CASTNPGLQYEQYF; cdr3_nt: TGCGCCAGCACCAACCCGGGACTTCAATACGAGCAGTACTTC
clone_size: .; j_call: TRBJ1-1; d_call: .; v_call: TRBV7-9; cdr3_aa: CASSDNTGTLNTEAFF; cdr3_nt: TGTGCCAGCAGCGACAATACCGGGACACTGAACACTGAAGCTTTCTTT
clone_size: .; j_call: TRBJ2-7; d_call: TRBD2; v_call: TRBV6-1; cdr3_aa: CASSARDYSSYEQYF; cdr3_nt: TGTGCCAGCAGTGCCCGGGACTACAGCTCCTACGAGCAGTACTTC
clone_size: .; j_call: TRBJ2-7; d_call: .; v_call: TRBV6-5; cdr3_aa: CASSYQGYEQYF; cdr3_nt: TGTGCCAGCAGTTACCAGGGGTACGAGCAGTACTTC
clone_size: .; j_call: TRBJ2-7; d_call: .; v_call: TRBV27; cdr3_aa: CASSVDYLSYEQYF; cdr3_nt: TGTGCCAGCAGTGTGGACTACCTTAGCTACGAGCAGTACTTC
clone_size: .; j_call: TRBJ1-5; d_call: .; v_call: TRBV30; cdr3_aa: CAWSEGGLHSAQHF; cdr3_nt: TGTGCCTGGAGCGAGGGGGGGCTCCATTCTGCCCAGCATTTT
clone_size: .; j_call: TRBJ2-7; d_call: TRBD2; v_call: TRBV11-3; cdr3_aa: CASSLEVWLAGSYEQYF; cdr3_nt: TGTGCCAGCAGCTTAGAAGTTTGGCTAGCGGGATCCTACGAGCAGTACTTC
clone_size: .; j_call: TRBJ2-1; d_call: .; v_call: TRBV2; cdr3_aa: CASTPSEGSYNEQFF; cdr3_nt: TGTGCCAGTACTCCCTCAGAGGGCTCCTACAATGAGCAGTTCTTC
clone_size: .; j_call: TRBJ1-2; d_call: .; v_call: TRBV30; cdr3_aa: CAWRGTPYGYTF; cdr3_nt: TGTGCCTGGAGAGGGACACCTTATGGCTACACCTTC
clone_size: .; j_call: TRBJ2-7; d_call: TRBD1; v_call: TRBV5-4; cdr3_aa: CASTRDRGDEQYF; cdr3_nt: TGTGCCAGCACCCGGGACAGGGGGGACGAGCAGTACTTC
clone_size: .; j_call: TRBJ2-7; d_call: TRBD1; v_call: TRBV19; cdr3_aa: CASRLRDRAEYEQYF; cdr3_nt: TGTGCCAGTAGGCTTCGGGACAGGGCAGAGTACGAGCAGTACTTC
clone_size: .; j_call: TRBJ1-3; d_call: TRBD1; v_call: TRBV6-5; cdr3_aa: CASSTSGGTIYF; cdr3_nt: TGTGCCAGCAGTACTTCAGGGGGCACCATATATTTT
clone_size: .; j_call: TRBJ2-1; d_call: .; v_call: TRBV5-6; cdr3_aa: CASSLAGTLYNEQFF; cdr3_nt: TGTGCCAGCAGCTTGGCGGGGACACTTTACAATGAGCAGTTCTTC
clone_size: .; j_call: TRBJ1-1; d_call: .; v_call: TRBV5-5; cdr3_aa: CASTSGNTEAFF; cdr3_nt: TGTGCCAGCACCTCGGGGAACACTGAAGCTTTCTTT
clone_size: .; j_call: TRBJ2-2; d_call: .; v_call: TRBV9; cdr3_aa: CASSIPRSGRNTGELFF; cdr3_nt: TGTGCCAGCAGCATCCCTCGGTCGGGGAGAAACACCGGGGAGCTGTTTTTT
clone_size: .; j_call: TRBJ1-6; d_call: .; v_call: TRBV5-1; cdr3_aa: CASSLRGLGDSPLHF; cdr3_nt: TGCGCCAGCAGCTTAAGAGGGCTCGGAGATTCACCCCTCCACTTT
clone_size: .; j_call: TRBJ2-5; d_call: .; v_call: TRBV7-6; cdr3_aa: CASSKQFETQYF; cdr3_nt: TGTGCCAGCAGCAAACAATTCGAGACCCAGTACTTC
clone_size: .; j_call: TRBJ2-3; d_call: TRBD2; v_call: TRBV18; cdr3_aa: CASSPPGLAGADTQYF; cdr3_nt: TGTGCCAGCTCACCTCCGGGACTAGCGGGAGCAGATACGCAGTATTTT
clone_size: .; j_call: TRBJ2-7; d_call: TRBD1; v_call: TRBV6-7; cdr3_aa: CASSYSGTGGAGFKSYEQYF; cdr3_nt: TGTGCCAGCAGTTACTCTGGGACAGGGGGCGCAGGTTTCAAGTCCTACGAGCAGTACTTC
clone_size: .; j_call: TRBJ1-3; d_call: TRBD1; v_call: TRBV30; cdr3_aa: CAWEQGNSGNTIYF; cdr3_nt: TGTGCCTGGGAACAGGGGAACTCTGGAAACACCATATATTTT
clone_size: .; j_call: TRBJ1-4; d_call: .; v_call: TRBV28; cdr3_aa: CASSFSDRINEKLFF; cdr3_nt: TGTGCCAGCAGTTTCTCTGACAGGATAAATGAAAAACTGTTTTTT
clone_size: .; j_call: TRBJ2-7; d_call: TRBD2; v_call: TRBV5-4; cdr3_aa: CASSPTTSGRDEQYF; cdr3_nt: TGTGCCAGCAGCCCCACAACTAGCGGGAGAGACGAGCAGTACTTC
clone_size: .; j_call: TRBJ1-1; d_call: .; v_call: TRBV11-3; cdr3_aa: CASSSGGGAFF; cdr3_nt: TGTGCCAGCAGCTCCGGAGGCGGAGCTTTCTTT
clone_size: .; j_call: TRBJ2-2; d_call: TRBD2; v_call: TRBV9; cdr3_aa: CASSVLREGSGELFF; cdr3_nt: TGTGCCAGCAGCGTACTGCGGGAGGGGTCCGGGGAGCTGTTTTTT
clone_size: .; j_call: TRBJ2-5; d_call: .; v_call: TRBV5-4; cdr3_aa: CASSLDNEETQYF; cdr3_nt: TGTGCCAGCAGCTTGGATAATGAAGAGACCCAGTACTTC
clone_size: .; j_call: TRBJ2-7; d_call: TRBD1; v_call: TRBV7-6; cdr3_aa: CASSLPPGQGNYEQYF; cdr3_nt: TGTGCCAGCAGCTTGCCTCCGGGACAGGGAAACTACGAGCAGTACTTC
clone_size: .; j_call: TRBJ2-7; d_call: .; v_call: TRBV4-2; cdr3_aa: CASSTEGMSYEQYF; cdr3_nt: TGTGCCAGCAGTACAGAGGGTATGTCCTACGAGCAGTACTTC
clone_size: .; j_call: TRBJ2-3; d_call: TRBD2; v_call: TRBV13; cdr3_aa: CASSPRLAGGPTDTQYF; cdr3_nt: TGTGCCAGCAGCCCAAGACTAGCGGGAGGGCCAACAGATACGCAGTATTTT
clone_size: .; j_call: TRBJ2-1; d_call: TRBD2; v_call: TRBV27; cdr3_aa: CASSSGRLAGYDEQFF; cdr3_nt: TGTGCCAGCAGTTCCGGACGACTAGCGGGGTACGATGAGCAGTTCTTC
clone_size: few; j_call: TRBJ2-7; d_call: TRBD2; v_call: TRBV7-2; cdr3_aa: CASSHIHPIAGVSYEQYF; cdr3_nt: TGTGCCAGCAGCCATATTCATCCTATAGCGGGAGTATCCTACGAGCAGTACTTC
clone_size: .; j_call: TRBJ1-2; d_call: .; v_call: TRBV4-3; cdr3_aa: CASSQDRPTNYGYTF; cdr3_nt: TGCGCCAGCAGCCAAGATCGTCCCACAAACTATGGCTACACCTTC
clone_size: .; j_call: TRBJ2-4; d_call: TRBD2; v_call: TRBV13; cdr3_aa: CASSLGFRVLAGAKNIQYF; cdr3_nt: TGTGCCAGCAGCTTAGGTTTTCGGGTTCTAGCGGGAGCCAAAAACATTCAGTACTTC
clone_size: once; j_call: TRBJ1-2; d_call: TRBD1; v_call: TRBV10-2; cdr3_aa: CASSEGTGGYGYTF; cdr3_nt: TGCGCCAGCAGTGAAGGGACAGGGGGCTATGGCTACACCTTC
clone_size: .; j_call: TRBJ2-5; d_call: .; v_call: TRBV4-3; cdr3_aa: CASSQERGETQYF; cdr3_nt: TGCGCCAGCAGCCAAGAAAGGGGGGAGACCCAGTACTTC
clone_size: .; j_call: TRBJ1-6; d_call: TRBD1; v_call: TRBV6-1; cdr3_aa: CASRRDSSYNSPLHF; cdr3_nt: TGTGCCAGCAGGAGGGACAGCTCCTATAATTCACCCCTCCACTTT
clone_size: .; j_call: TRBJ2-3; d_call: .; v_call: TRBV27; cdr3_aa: CASSLFSGSDTQYF; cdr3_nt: TGTGCCAGCAGTTTATTTTCAGGGTCAGATACGCAGTATTTT
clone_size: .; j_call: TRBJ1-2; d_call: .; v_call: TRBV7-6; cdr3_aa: CASSLVDSYGYTF; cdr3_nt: TGTGCCAGCAGCTTAGTCGACAGCTATGGCTACACCTTC
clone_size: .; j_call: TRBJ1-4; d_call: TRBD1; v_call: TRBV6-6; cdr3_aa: CASTSSTGGFDLFF; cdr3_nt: TGTGCCAGCACTTCCTCCACAGGGGGCTTTGATCTGTTTTTT
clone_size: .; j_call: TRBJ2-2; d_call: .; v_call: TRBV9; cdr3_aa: CASSPPRRGGDTGELFF; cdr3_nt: TGTGCCAGCAGCCCTCCGAGGAGAGGCGGGGACACCGGGGAGCTGTTTTTT
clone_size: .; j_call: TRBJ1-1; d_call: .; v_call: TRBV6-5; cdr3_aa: CASSYSRGGNTEAFF; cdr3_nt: TGTGCCAGCAGTTACTCACGAGGGGGAAACACTGAAGCTTTCTTT
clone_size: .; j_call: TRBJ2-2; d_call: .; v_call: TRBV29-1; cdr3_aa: CSVVGGNTGELFF; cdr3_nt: TGCAGCGTGGTTGGCGGGAACACCGGGGAGCTGTTTTTT
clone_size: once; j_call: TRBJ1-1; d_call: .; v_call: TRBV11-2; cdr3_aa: CASSLDRTGLMNTEAFF; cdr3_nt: TGTGCCAGCAGCTTAGATAGAACAGGGCTTATGAACACTGAAGCTTTCTTT
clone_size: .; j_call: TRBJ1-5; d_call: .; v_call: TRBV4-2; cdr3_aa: CASSQGSGDVGHQPQHF; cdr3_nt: TGTGCCAGCAGTCAGGGGAGTGGCGATGTGGGGCATCAGCCCCAGCATTTT
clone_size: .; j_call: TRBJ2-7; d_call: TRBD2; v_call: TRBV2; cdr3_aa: CASRRTSSYYEQYF; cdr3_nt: TGTGCCAGCAGAAGGACTAGTTCGTACTACGAGCAGTACTTC